This T cell receptor beta chain was found in a study of blood T cell repertoires in COVID-19. Study overall: From the United States, Italy and Spain came samples of acute and convalescent COVID-19.

Per the authors' pipeline: From reference gene primer amplification, estimates of nucleated cell counts were derived. Using immunoSEQ multiplex PCR, the repertoire was profiled, and TCRdb retains in-frame clones only, with some absent. D and trimming come from the DNA, and the V and J calls and clone size come from that table. This table has around 97,000 clones, approximately 90% appearing once. The specimen sequenced was peripheral blood. This sequence originates from a man aged 50-59 years in a cohort sampled during active COVID-19.

The CDR3 nucleotides are TGTGCCAGCAGTTACTCGAATAGGGGAAGCACAGATACGCAGTATTTT. This encodes CASSYSNRGSTDTQYF. This chain joins TRBV6-5 and TRBJ2-3, with a possible D match to TRBD1 (5 bases). The V gene lost 0 bases and the J gene lost 0 bases, with 10 bases spanning the gap. The germline V gene encodes CDR1 MNHEY and CDR2 SVGAGI. The CDR3 loop spans 16 amino acids.